This T cell receptor beta chain was obtained from a study of neurological immune-mediated disorders (dated by TCRdb to between 2019 and 2020). About the study as a whole: Of the roughly 34 multiple sclerosis patients, approximately 30 had relapsing-remitting MS and 3 had secondary progressive MS. Using UMI-based sequencing, the study compared peripheral blood TCR-beta repertoires from patients with HTLV-I-associated myelopathy (HAM/TSP), patients with multiple sclerosis, and healthy controls. The 106 TCR-beta libraries covered PBMC samples along with longitudinal samples, technical triplicates, and paired sorted CD4+ and CD8+ T-cell subsets. Of the 68 subjects in the cohort, about 14 were HAM/TSP patients, about 35 were multiple sclerosis patients, and around 20 were healthy controls.

Broad study findings and their caveats: Repertoires from 18 of 34 MS patients were grouped by phylogenetic analysis into a cluster of related CDR3 sequences, suggesting a possible repertoire-level signature. No clinical or MRI features were associated with the MS cluster, and the authors said that larger cohorts are needed. TCR clonal expansion was highest in HAM/TSP patients and lowest in MS patients, with MS patients falling below even healthy controls. Across subjects, expanded clones never shared an identical CDR3 amino acid sequence, which suggests that the TCR-beta repertoires in every group were private.

cDNA was synthesized by template-switch 5'RACE using a primer carrying a 10-nucleotide random unique molecular identifier by which each TCR transcript was tagged. Over 160 million TCR-beta sequences, covering 15-18 subjects, were produced in each sequencing run. The RNeasy kit was used for extraction of total RNA. The KAPA Real-time Library Amplification kit was used to amplify TCR-beta VDJ regions with primers for the TCR constant region and the 5'RACE anchor. Sample indexes and Illumina adaptors were added in a first PCR, after which library yield was increased in a second PCR. After Ampure bead purification, the roughly 650 bp TCR product was size-selected on a 2% E-gel SizeSelection system. Before pooling, library quality was assessed on a Bioanalyzer, concentration was determined with Qubit, and library quantification was performed with the Kapa Library Quantification kit. Libraries were sequenced paired-end 2 x 150 bp on an Illumina HiSeq 2500. To increase sequence diversity, about 23-32% phiX was spiked into each library pool. Per the authors' processing: The quality-filtered reads were processed with the UMI-based MiGEC pipeline, whose error correction step removed more than 75% of the raw TCR sequences. IMGT germline references were used for alignment of VDJ genes, and clonotypes were defined by a unique CDR3 amino acid sequence together with V-J genes. Clonal expansion, Shannon diversity and CDR3 relatedness (CalcPairwiseDistances, ClusterSamples) were evaluated with VDJtools, and phylogenetic trees were built with CLCbio workbench. Expanded clones were defined as having at least 8 unique UMIs, based on coefficient-of-variation modelling across technical triplicates. The public reads were reanalyzed by TCRdb: fastp trimming at Q25, MiXCR alignment, in-frame beta chains only. Rows with a matching CDR3 protein are joined into one entry that keeps the most common DNA and genes. TCRdb assigned the V and J calls; the authors' analysis was not used. The sample contains some 60,000 distinct CDR3 sequences, roughly 3.2% of them found a single time. The top ten constitute around 3.3% of the sample.

The germline ends are 8 bases apart after V is trimmed by 6 bases and J by 7 bases. CDR1 and CDR2 were assigned from the germline V gene as KGHDR and SFDVKD. Inclusive of the bounding cysteine and phenylalanine, the CDR3 is 11 residues long. Just the 33-base CDR3 DNA is kept, in frame starting at base 1. This clonotype was counted at least ten times. Its binding antigen is unknown. Base qualities are not recorded, but no much larger clone differs from it by a single base. For unsorted PBMC libraries, 2 million PBMCs were used after storage in RNAlater at -80 degrees C until RNA extraction. Multiple sclerosis patients were enrolled in a US clinical protocol under which disease progression was evaluated by magnetic resonance imaging. Peripheral blood was subjected to Ficoll-Hypaque density gradient centrifugation to isolate PBMCs, which were then cryopreserved in liquid nitrogen.

Sample: PBMCs. The sequence derives from a woman in her thirties with multiple sclerosis. The V gene is TRBV24-1 and the J gene is TRBJ1-1; the D gene remains uncertain. The CDR3 corresponds to CATSKGVEAFF. The bases are TGTGCCACCAGTAAGGGCGTTGAAGCTTTCTTT.